These 14 T cell receptor beta chains were sequenced from one sample in a study of radiotherapy plus CTLA-4 blockade in lung cancer. Sequencing was performed with immunoSEQ multiplex PCR; in TCRdb, only in-frame clones are kept and a portion is missing. In the table there are some 90,000 clones, approximately 86% of which are singletons. Sample: peripheral blood, taken from a patient treated with radiotherapy plus ipilimumab. Receptors were obtained from a human donor with non-small cell lung cancer who had a partial response to radiotherapy plus ipilimumab.

With regard to this clone: Sequence at one end of the junction differs from germline and may be a read error. The chain couples TRBV7-7 to TRBJ2-2, with TRBD1 identical over 8 bases. The CDR3 contains 13 residues. CDR1 and CDR2 (germline): SSHAT, FNYEAQ (reference sequence). The CDR3 DNA reads TGTGCTAGCAGCCAGGACAGGGCTGGGGAGCTGTTTTTT. Translating it yields CASSQDRAGELFF. Filled out from reference TRBV7-7 and TRBJ2-2, the complete variable domain reads GAGVSQSPRYKVTKRGQDVTLRCDPISSHATLYWYQQALGQGPEFLTYFNYEAQPDKSGLPSDRFSAERPEGSISTLTIQRTEQRDSAMYRCASSQDRAGELFFGEGSRLTVL.

The gene calls are TRBV6-6 and TRBJ1-6; D not certain. The CDR3 consists of 16 residues. Trimming left V 5 bases short and J 7 bases short, with 18 bases between. Germline V gene sequence: CDR1 MNHNY, CDR2 SVGAGI (reference sequence). CDR3 amino acids: CASSTSGTARNSPLHF. In nucleotides, the CDR3 is TGTGCCAGCAGTACATCCGGTACCGCTAGGAATTCACCCCTCCACTTT.

V is TRBV6-6 and J is TRBJ2-7; unclear D gene. This CDR3 region has 13 residues. The germline V gene encodes CDR1 MNHNY and CDR2 SVGAGI (reference sequence). Trimming pared 0 bases from V and 0 bases from J, leaving 3 bases between. The DNA of the CDR3 is TGTGCCAGCAGTTACTCGGGCTCCTACGAGCAGTACGTC. It encodes CASSYSGSYEQYV.

The V call is TRBV5-1, the J call TRBJ2-7; 7 nucleotides agree with TRBD2. Germline V gene data show CDR1 as SGHRS and CDR2 as YFSETQ. Unmatched junction bases numbered 9, after V lost 4 bases and J lost 2 bases. This CDR3 is built from 15 residues. The DNA of the CDR3 is TGCGCCAGCAGCAACGGTAGCGGGTTCACCTACGAGCAGTACTTC. As protein: CASSNGSGFTYEQYF.

Comments on this clone: The DNA is left out, because the CDR3 cannot be placed on it with certainty; the CDR3 is given as TCRdb lists it. The chain is built from TRBV28 and TRBJ2-5; TRBD1 was called by the table and not checked on the DNA. Including both end residues, the CDR3 is 17 amino acids long. In germline, CDR1 is MDHEN, CDR2 SYDVKM. CDR3: CASSSSGQGRIQETQYF.

DNA of the CDR3: TGCAGCGGAGGGGAGGGCAATCAGCCCCAGCATTTT. Translated, it gives CSGGEGNQPQHF. The genes are TRBV29-1 and TRBJ1-5; perhaps TRBD1 as D (5 bases). CDR1 is SQVTM, CDR2 ANQGSEA, per germline. The CDR3 runs to 12 residues. V lost 7 bases and J lost 2, with 9 bases in between.

This chain links TRBV5-1 with TRBJ2-1; 11 positions agree with TRBD1. The V gene's germline CDR1 is SGHRS and CDR2 YFSETQ. The CDR3 extends over 16 amino acids. V shed 2 bases, J shed 4 bases, and the junction held 5 bases outside the gene matches. The CDR3 sequence is CASSLGTGGGYNEQFF. For the CDR3, the DNA is TGCGCCAGCAGCTTAGGGACAGGGGGTGGGTACAATGAGCAGTTCTTC.

This chain connects TRBV9 to TRBJ1-2, with D possibly being TRBD1 (6 bases). The CDR3 runs to 13 residues. Trimming left V 4 bases short and J 13 bases short, with 20 bases between. Per germline, CDR1 SGDLS and CDR2 YYNGEE. CDR3 in amino acids: CASSNPWGTHSTF. CDR3 coding DNA: TGTGCCAGCAGCAACCCATGGGGGACACATAGCACCTTC.

J is TRBJ2-2 and V is TRBV7-2; a possible D gene is TRBD2 (6 bases). The germline V gene encodes CDR1 SGHTA and CDR2 FQGNSA. Trimming cost V 3 bases and J 5 bases, with 16 bases left between them. This CDR3 region has 16 residues. The CDR3 spells CASSFGISGGTGELFF. The DNA of the CDR3 is TGTGCCAGCAGCTTTGGCATTAGCGGAGGGACCGGGGAGCTGTTTTTT.

J is TRBJ2-7 and V is TRBV28; a possible D gene is TRBD1 (5 bases). Germline CDR1 reads MDHEN; CDR2 reads SYDVKM. There are 14 residues in the CDR3. V gave up 6 bases and J gave up 6 bases, with 18 bases separating them. CDR3 residues: CASRFGAPGGEQYF. Here the CDR3 DNA reads TGTGCCAGCAGGTTTGGGGCCCCAGGCGGCGAGCAGTACTTC. The full variable domain, with the rest looked up from reference TRBV28 and TRBJ2-7, is DVKVTQSSRYLVKRTGEKVFLECVQDMDHENMFWYRQDPGLGLRLIYFSYDVKMKEKGDIPEGYSVSREKKERFSLILESASTNQTSMYLCASRFGAPGGEQYFGPGTRLTVT.

The chain carries TRBV5-1 and TRBJ1-1, with D perhaps matching TRBD1 (6 bases). V lost 4 bases to trimming and J lost 4 bases, with 11 bases between them. The germline V gene encodes CDR1 SGHRS and CDR2 YFSETQ. The CDR3 runs to 13 residues. CDR3 sequence: CASSPQGFTEAFF. The CDR3 DNA is TGCGCCAGCAGCCCACAGGGATTCACTGAAGCTTTCTTT.

The CDR3 DNA is TGTGCCAGCAGCGTAGCCGGGACAGGGGACGAAAAACTGTTTTTT. Translated: CASSVAGTGDEKLFF. The chain is built from TRBV9 and TRBJ1-4; 10 positions match TRBD1. Losses at the gene ends were 0 bases for V and 8 bases for J; bases not matched to a gene: 4. The germline CDR1 and CDR2 sequences are SGDLS and YYNGEE. This CDR3 contains 15 residues.

CDR3 sequence: CASSPPGSLGLSEQYF. CDR3 in DNA: TGTGCCAGCAGTCCCCCGGGAAGTTTGGGCCTTTCCGAGCAGTACTTC. The chain employs TRBV28 and TRBJ2-5; possibly TRBD2 for D (5 bases). The DNA end lines up better with TRBJ2-7; the J call may be wrong. Germline V gene sequence: CDR1 MDHEN, CDR2 SYDVKM. This CDR3 is 16 amino acids long.

In its sample, this clone was seen once. This chain links TRBV6-1 with TRBJ1-1; D unclear. The CDR3 runs to 14 residues. With 6 bases removed from V and 4 bases from J, the gap between germline ends came to 15 bases. Germline CDR1 reads MNHNS; CDR2 reads SASEGT. The CDR3 coding sequence is TGTGCCAGCAGGAGGGATAATATGATCACTGAAGCTTTCTTT. Its translation: CASRRDNMITEAFF.